This record looks at one TCR beta chain sequence and its context. The sample originates from a study of T cell changes during pregnancy in multiple sclerosis. The CDR3 is 14 amino acids. CDR1 is PRHDT, CDR2 FYEKMQ, per germline (reference sequence). V was clipped by 2 bases and J by 3 bases, with 10 bases between them. Clones were sequenced by immunoSEQ multiplex PCR, and TCRdb holds only the in-frame ones, with some missing. The table lists some 120,000 clones, less than 97% of them singletons, with more than 0.4% in the top ten. The chain employs TRBV13 and TRBJ2-5; TRBD2 might be the D (6 bases). The starting material was peripheral blood, obtained after pregnancy. This TCR came from a female donor with multiple sclerosis, enrolled in a pregnancy study. CDR3 nucleotide sequence: TGTGCCAGCAGCTTAAGGGGACTCAAAGAGACCCAGTACTTC. Its protein is CASSLRGLKETQYF. Full variable domain (missing parts from reference TRBV13 and TRBJ2-5): AAGVIQSPRHLIKEKRETATLKCYPIPRHDTVYWYQQGPGQDPQFLISFYEKMQSDKGSIPDRFSAQQFSDYHSELNMSSLELGDSALYFCASSLRGLKETQYFGPGTRLLVL.